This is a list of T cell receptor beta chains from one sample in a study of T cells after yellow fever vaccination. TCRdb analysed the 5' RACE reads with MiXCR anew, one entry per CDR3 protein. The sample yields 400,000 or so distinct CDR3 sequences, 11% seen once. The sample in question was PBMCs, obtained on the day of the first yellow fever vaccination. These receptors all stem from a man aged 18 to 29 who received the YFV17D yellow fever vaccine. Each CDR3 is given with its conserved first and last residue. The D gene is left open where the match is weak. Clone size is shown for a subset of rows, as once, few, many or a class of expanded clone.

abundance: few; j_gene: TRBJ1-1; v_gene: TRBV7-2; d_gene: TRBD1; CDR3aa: CASSIGQANTEAFF; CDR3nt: TGTGCCAGCAGCATAGGACAGGCGAACACTGAAGCTTTCTTT
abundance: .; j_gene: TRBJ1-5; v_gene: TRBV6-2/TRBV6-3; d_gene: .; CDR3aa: CASSFMSFNQPQHF; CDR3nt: TGTGCCAGCAGTTTTATGAGCTTCAATCAGCCCCAGCATTTT
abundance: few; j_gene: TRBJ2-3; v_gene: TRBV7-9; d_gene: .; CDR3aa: CASSSPLDRGSDTQYF; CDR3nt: TGTGCCAGCAGCTCGCCCTTGGACAGAGGATCAGATACGCAGTATTTT
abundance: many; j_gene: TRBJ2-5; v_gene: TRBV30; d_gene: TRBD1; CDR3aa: CAWSGTGKETQYF; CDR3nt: TGTGCCTGGAGCGGGACAGGGAAAGAGACCCAGTACTTC
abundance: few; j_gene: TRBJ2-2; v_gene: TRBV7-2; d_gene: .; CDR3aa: CASQGTATHTGELFF; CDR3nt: TGTGCCAGCCAGGGGACCGCAACCCACACCGGGGAGCTGTTTTTT
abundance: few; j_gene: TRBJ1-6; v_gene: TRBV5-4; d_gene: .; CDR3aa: CASSSENPLSPLHF; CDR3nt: TGTGCCAGCAGCTCTGAGAACCCATTATCACCCCTCCACTTT
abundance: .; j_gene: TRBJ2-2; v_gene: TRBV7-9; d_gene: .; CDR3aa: CASSPGQNSGELFF; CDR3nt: TGTGCCAGCAGCCCCGGACAGAATTCCGGGGAGCTGTTTTTT
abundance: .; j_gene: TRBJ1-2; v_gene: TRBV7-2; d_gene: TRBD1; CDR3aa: CASTQGDRAFRGGYTF; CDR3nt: TGTGCCAGCACTCAAGGGGACAGGGCGTTCCGTGGTGGCTACACCTTC
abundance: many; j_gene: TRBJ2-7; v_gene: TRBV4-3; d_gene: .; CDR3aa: CASSQDRLVPEQYF; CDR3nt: TGCGCCAGCAGCCAAGACCGACTAGTCCCCGAGCAGTACTTC
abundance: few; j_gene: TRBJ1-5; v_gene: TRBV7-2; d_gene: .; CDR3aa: CASSEVRGANQPQHF; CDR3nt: TGTGCCAGCAGCGAGGTCCGGGGGGCTAACCAGCCCCAGCATTTT
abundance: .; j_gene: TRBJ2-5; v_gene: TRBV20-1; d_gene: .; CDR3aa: CSARDWGSINQETQYF; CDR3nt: TGCAGTGCTAGAGATTGGGGTAGCATAAACCAAGAGACCCAGTACTTC
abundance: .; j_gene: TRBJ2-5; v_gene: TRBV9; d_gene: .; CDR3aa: CASSVGRTPETQYF; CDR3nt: TGTGCCAGCAGCGTAGGGAGGACTCCCGAGACCCAGTACTTC
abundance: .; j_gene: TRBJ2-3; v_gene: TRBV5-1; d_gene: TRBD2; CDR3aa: CASSTWTSATDTQYF; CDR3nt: TGCGCCAGCAGCACTTGGACTAGCGCCACAGATACGCAGTATTTT
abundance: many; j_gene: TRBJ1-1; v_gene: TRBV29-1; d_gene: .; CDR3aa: CSVGRGGTEAFF; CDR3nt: TGCAGCGTTGGAAGGGGGGGCACTGAAGCTTTCTTT
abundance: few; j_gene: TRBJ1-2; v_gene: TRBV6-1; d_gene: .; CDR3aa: CASSHRVTDYGYTF; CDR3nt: TGTGCCAGCAGCCACAGGGTTACGGACTATGGCTACACCTTC
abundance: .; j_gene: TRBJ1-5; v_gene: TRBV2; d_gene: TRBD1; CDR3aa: CASSGTGADQPQHF; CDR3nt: TGTGCCAGCAGTGGGACAGGGGCCGATCAGCCCCAGCATTTT
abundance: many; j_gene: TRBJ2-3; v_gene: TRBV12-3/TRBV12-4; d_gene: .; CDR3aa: CASSLEVLSTDTQYF; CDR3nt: TGTGCCAGCAGTTTAGAGGTTCTGAGCACAGATACGCAGTATTTT
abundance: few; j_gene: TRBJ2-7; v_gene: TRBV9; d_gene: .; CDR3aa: CASSVAGPPYEQYF; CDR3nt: TGTGCCAGCAGCGTAGCGGGACCCCCGTACGAGCAGTACTTC
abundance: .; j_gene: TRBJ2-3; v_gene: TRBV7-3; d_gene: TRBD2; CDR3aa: CASSQTSGRSDTQYF; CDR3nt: TGTGCCAGCAGCCAGACTAGCGGGCGGTCAGATACGCAGTATTTT
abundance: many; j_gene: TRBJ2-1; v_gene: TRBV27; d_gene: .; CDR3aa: CASSRGGGGHEQFF; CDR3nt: TGTGCCAGCAGTCGGGGAGGAGGGGGCCATGAGCAGTTCTTC
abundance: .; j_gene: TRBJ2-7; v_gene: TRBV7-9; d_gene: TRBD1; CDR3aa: CASIAYGQDENYEQYF; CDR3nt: TGTGCCAGCATAGCCTATGGACAGGACGAAAACTACGAGCAGTACTTC